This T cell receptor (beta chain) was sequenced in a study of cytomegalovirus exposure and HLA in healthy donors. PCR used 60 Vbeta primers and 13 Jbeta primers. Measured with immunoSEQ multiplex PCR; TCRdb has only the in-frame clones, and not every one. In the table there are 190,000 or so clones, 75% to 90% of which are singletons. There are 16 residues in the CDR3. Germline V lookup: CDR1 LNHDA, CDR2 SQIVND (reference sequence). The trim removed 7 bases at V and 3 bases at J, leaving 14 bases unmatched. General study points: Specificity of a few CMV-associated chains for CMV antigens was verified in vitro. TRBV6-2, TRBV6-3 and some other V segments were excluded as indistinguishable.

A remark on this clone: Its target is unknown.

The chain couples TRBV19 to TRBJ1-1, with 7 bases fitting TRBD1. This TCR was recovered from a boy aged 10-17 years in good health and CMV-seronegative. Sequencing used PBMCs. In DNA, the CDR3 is TGTGCCAGTACCCCTCCCCGGACAGGCAGATACACTGAAGCTTTCTTT. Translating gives CASTPPRTGRYTEAFF.